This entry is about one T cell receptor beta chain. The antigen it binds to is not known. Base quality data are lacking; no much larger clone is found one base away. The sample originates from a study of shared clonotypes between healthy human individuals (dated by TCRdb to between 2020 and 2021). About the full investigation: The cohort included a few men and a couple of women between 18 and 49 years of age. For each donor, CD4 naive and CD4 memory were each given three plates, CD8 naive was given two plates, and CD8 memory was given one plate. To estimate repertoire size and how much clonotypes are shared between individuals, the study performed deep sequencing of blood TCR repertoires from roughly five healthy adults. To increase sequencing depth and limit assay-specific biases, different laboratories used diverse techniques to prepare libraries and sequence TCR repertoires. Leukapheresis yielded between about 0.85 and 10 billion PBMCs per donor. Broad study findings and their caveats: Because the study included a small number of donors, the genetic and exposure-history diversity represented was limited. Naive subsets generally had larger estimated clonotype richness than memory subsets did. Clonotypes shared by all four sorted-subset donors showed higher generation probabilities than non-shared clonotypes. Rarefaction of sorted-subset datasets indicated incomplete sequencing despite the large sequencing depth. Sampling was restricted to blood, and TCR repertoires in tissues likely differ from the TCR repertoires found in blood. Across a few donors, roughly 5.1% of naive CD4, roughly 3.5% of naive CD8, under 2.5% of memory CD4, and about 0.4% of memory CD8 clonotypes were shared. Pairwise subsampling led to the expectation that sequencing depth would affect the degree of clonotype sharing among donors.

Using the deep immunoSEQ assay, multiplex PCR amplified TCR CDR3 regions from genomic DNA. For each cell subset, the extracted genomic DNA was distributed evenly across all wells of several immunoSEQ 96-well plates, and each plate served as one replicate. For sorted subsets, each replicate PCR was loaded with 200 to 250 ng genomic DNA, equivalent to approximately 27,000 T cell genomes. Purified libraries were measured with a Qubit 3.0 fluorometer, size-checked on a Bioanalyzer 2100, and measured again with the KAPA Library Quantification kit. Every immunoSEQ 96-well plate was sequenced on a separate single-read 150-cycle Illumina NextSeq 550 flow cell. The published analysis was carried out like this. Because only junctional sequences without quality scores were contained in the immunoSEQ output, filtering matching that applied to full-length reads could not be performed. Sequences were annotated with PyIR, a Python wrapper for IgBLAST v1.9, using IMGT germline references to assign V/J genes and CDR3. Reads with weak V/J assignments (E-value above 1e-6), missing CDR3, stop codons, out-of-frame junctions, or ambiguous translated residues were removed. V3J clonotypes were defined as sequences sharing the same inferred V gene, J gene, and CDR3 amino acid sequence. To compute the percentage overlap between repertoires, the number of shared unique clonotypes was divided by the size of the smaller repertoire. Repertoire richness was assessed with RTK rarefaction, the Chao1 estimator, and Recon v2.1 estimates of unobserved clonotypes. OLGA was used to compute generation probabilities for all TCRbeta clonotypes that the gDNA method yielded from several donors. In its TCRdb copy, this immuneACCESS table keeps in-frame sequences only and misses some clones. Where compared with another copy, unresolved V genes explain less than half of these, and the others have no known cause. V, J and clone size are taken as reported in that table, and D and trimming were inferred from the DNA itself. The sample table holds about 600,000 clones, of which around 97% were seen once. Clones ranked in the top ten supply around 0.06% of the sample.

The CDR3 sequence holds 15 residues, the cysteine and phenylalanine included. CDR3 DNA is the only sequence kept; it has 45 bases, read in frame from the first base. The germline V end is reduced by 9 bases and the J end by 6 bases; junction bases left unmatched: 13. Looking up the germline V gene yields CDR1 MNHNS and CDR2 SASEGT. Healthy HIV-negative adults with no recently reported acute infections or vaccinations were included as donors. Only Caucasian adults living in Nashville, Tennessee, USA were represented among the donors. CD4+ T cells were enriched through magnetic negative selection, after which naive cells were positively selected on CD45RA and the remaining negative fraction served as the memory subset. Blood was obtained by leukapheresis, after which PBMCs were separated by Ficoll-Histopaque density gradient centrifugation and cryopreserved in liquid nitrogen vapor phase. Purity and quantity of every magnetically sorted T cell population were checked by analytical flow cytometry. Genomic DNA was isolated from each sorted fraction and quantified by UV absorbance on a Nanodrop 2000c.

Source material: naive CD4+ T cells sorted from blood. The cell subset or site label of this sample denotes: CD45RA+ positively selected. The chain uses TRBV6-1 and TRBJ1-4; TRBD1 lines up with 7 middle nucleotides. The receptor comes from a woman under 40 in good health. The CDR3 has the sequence CARGGTVRGDEKLFF. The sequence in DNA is TGTGCCAGGGGGGGGACAGTTCGAGGGGATGAAAAACTGTTTTTT.